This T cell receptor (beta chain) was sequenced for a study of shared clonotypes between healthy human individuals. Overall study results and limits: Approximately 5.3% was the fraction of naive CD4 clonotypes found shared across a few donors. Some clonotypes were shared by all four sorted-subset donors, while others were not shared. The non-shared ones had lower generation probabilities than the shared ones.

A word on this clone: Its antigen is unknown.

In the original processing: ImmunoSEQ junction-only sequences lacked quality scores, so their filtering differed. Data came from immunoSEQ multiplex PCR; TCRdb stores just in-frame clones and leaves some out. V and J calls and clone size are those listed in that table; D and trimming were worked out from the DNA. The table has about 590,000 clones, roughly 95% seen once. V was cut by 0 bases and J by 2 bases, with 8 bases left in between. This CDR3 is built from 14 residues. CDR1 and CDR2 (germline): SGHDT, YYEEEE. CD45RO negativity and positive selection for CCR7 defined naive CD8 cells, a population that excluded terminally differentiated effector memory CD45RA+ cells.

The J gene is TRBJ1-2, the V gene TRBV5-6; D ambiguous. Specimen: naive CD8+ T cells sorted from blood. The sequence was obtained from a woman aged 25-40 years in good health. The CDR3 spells CASSLVGRNYGYTF. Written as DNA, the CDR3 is TGTGCCAGCAGCTTGGTAGGAAGAAACTATGGCTACACCTTC.